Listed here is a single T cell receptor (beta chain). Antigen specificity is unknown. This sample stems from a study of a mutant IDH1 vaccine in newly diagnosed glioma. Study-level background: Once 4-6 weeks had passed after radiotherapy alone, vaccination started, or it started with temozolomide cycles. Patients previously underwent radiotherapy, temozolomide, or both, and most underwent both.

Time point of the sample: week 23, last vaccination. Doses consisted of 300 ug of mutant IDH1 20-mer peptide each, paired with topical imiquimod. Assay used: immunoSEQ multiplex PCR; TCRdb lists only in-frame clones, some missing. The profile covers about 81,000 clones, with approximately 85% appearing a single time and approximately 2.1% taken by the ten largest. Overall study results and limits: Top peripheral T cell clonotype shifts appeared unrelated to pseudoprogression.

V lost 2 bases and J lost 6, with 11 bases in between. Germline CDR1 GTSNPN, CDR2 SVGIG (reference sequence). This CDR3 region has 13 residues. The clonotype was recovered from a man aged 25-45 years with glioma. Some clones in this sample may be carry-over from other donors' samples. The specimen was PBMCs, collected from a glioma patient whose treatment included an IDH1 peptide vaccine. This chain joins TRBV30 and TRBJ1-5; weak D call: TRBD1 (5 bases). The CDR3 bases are TGTGCCTGGAGTCACGGGGGTGGTCAGCCCCAGCATTTT. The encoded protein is CAWSHGGGQPQHF.